The 24 T cell receptor beta chains below come from one sample, sequenced in a study of T cell repertoires in cytomegalovirus infection. Their antigens remain unidentified. TCRdb re-derived calls from the reads in MiXCR, one entry per CDR3 protein. The sample gives 750,000 to 900,000 distinct CDR3 sequences, almost 30% of which show up once; about 12% is in the top ten. Sequenced material: cultured CD8+ T cells from PBMCs, taken from culture after CMV antigen stimulation. The receptor set was obtained from a human donor in good health (CMV status not recorded). Some clones in this sample may be carry-over from other donors' samples.

The V call is TRBV6-2 or TRBV6-3, the J call TRBJ2-7; a weak D match, TRBD2 (8 bases). The CDR3 runs 18 residues. Germline V gene sequence: CDR1 MNHEY, CDR2 SVGEGT. With 7 bases removed from V and 0 bases from J, the gap between germline ends came to 25 bases. CDR3 sequence reads: CASNQGVAGYASSYEQYV. In DNA form, the CDR3 reads TGTGCCAGCAATCAGGGGGTAGCGGGGTACGCGAGCTCCTACGAGCAGTACGTC.

This chain connects TRBV5-6 to TRBJ1-5, with 7 bases fitting TRBD1. V gave up 3 bases and J gave up 0 bases; unmatched junction bases: 6. There are 16 residues in the CDR3. Germline CDR1 and CDR2: SGHDT and YYEEEE. CDR3 amino acids: CASSSKQGYSNQPQHF. In DNA, the CDR3 is TGTGCCAGCAGCTCGAAACAGGGGTATAGCAATCAGCCCCAGCATTTT.

This clonotype was counted between two and nine times. This chain uses TRBV4-1 with TRBJ2-3; D might be TRBD1 or TRBD2, each matching 5 bases. The CDR3 covers 15 residues. V lost 1 base to trimming and J lost 6 bases, with 14 bases between them. Germline V gene sequence: CDR1 MGHRA, CDR2 YSYEKL. The CDR3 nucleotides are TGCGCCAGCAGCCAAGGGGACGGTCTTGGGGATACGCAGTATTTT. Translated: CASSQGDGLGDTQYF.

This chain connects TRBV7-8 to TRBJ2-2; D may be TRBD2 (6 bases). This CDR3 is 13 amino acids long. The germline V and J ends were trimmed by 5 bases and 6 bases, with 10 bases remaining between them. Germline V CDR1 and CDR2: SGHVS, FQNEAQ. CDR3: CASSRLDPGELFF. The CDR3 DNA reads as TGTGCCAGCAGCCGACTAGACCCCGGGGAGCTGTTTTTT. Full variable domain (missing parts from reference TRBV7-8 and TRBJ2-2): GAGVSQSPRYKVAKRGQDVALRCDPISGHVSLFWYQQALGQGPEFLTYFQNEAQLDKSGLPSDRFFAERPEGSVSTLKIQRTQQEDSAVYLCASSRLDPGELFFGEGSRLTVL.

This clonotype was seen only a few times. This rearrangement joins TRBV15 to TRBJ2-2; D might be TRBD2 (5 bases). Trimming removed 5 bases at V and 3 bases at J, with 19 bases between. This CDR3 comprises 17 residues. The germline CDR1 and CDR2 sequences are LNHNV and YYDKDF (reference sequence). This chain's CDR3 is CATSGQGSRGHTGELFF. The CDR3 region has the DNA TGTGCCACCAGCGGCCAAGGGTCCCGAGGGCACACCGGGGAGCTGTTTTTT.

This clonotype was recorded once. The chain is built from TRBV19 and TRBJ2-1; the D is unclear. Trimming shortened V by 4 bases and J by 9 bases, and 16 bases separated the two germline ends. The CDR3 length is 14 residues. Germline CDR1 is LNHDA and CDR2 is SQIVND (reference sequence). The CDR3 loop reads CASSTFGVIGEQFF. The CDR3, as DNA: TGTGCCAGTAGTACCTTTGGGGTGATCGGTGAGCAGTTCTTC.

This clonotype was observed at least ten times. In nucleotides, the CDR3 is TGTGCCAGCAGTTACCTGGGGGTTAACGAAAAACTGTTTTTT. It is translated as CASSYLGVNEKLFF. The V call is TRBV6-6, the J call TRBJ1-4; D might be TRBD1 (5 bases). V shed 2 bases and J shed 8 bases, with 12 bases lying between them. This CDR3 is built from 14 residues. Germline V gene lookup returns CDR1 MNHNY and CDR2 SVGAGI (reference sequence).

This clonotype appeared many times. CDR3 residues: CASRPGPSSYNEQFF. The CDR3 DNA is TGTGCCAGCAGGCCGGGACCGAGCTCCTACAATGAGCAGTTCTTC. This sequence joins TRBV7-8 and TRBJ2-1, with D perhaps assigned TRBD1 or TRBD2 (5 bases each). The length of the CDR3 is 15 residues. The germline V and J ends were trimmed by 6 bases and 0 bases, with 12 bases remaining between them. Germline assignment: CDR1 SGHVS and CDR2 FQNEAQ.

There are a few counts of this clonotype. This chain uses TRBV12-3 or TRBV12-4 with TRBJ1-2, with D maybe TRBD1 (6 bases). The CDR3 runs to 13 residues. V was shortened by 4 bases and J by 6 bases, with 12 bases between the two germline ends. CDR3 coding DNA: TGTGCCAGCAGTTCCCGGGACACCGATGGCTACACCTTC. Translating gives CASSSRDTDGYTF.

This clonotype was recorded a few times. The chain employs TRBV6-6 and TRBJ2-5, with TRBD2 matching over 8 bases. There are 16 residues in the CDR3. CDR1 is MNHNY and CDR2 is SVGAGI in the germline V gene (reference sequence). The V segment lost 5 bases and the J segment 3 bases; nucleotides outside the gene matches: 11. Here the CDR3 reads CASSDTGGDTEETQYF. The CDR3, as DNA: TGTGCCAGCAGTGATACGGGGGGGGATACGGAAGAGACCCAGTACTTC.

The chain combines TRBV7-3 with TRBJ2-2, with a weak D call TRBD2 (6 bases). The CDR3 length is 13 residues. Germline CDR1 reads SGHTA; CDR2 reads FQGTGA. V lost 5 bases to trimming and J lost 9 bases, with 13 bases between them. CDR3 in amino acids: CASSTGLNRELFF. CDR3 nucleotides: TGTGCCAGCAGCACGGGACTGAATCGGGAGCTGTTTTTT.

The chain combines TRBV20-1 with TRBJ2-7; TRBD2 is a possible D gene (5 bases). This CDR3 is 15 amino acids long. CDR1 is DFQATT and CDR2 is SNEGSKA in the germline V gene (reference sequence). Trimming stripped 6 bases from V and 0 bases from J, with 18 bases between. CDR3 coding DNA: TGCAGTGCCGAAGACGAGGGTAGAAGCTCCTACGAGCAGTACTTC. This codes for CSAEDEGRSSYEQYF.

Here the CDR3 DNA reads TGTGCCAGCAGTTACTCGTGGCAGGGCGGCGAGCAGTACTTC. This sequence encodes CASSYSWQGGEQYF. The chain joins TRBV6-5 to TRBJ2-7, with D perhaps matching TRBD1 (5 bases). From germline, CDR1 is MNHEY and CDR2 SVGAGI. V lost 0 bases and J lost 6, with 12 bases in between. The CDR3 sequence is 14 residues long.

This clonotype was counted ten times or more. The V gene is TRBV7-2, the J gene TRBJ2-1, with TRBD1 matching over 8 bases. The germline CDR1 and CDR2 sequences are SGHTA and FQGNSA. The CDR3 runs to 14 residues. V lost 3 bases and J lost 9; bases outside the gene matches: 7. This CDR3 is CASSFPDRVGEQFF. Here the CDR3 DNA reads TGTGCCAGCAGCTTCCCGGACAGGGTGGGTGAGCAGTTCTTC.

This clonotype showed up just a few times. The rearrangement links TRBV18 to TRBJ2-3; 7 bases map to TRBD1. There are 14 residues in the CDR3. The trim removed 4 bases at V and 5 bases at J, leaving 6 bases unmatched. Germline CDR1 KGHSH, CDR2 LQKENI. CDR3 loop: CASSQIDREDTQYF. CDR3 sequence (DNA): TGTGCCAGCTCACAAATTGACAGGGAAGATACGCAGTATTTT.

V and J are TRBV7-3 and TRBJ1-1; tentatively, D is TRBD1 (5 bases). V was shortened by 5 bases and J by 4 bases, with 11 bases between the two germline ends. In germline, CDR1 is SGHTA, CDR2 FQGTGA. The CDR3 has 13 residues. CDR3 nucleotide sequence: TGTGCCAGCAGCGCTGGGACGGTCACTGAAGCTTTCTTT. Protein product: CASSAGTVTEAFF.

This clonotype was seen a few times. V is TRBV27 and J is TRBJ1-6; D is ambiguous. Germline CDR1 reads MNHEY; CDR2 reads SMNVEV (reference sequence). This CDR3 is 14 amino acids long. The germline V and J ends were trimmed by 5 bases and 4 bases, with 9 bases remaining between them. CDR3 loop: CASSRTGYNSPLHF. The CDR3, as DNA: TGTGCCAGCAGTCGCACGGGTTATAATTCACCCCTCCACTTT.

This clonotype was detected only once. This CDR3 reads CASSAGLAGGNTGELFF. CDR3 nucleotide sequence: TGTGCCAGCAGCGCGGGGCTAGCGGGGGGGAACACCGGGGAGCTGTTTTTT. V usage is TRBV9 and J usage is TRBJ2-2, with 11 bases that match TRBD2. Germline loops: CDR1 SGDLS, CDR2 YYNGEE. V shed 3 bases, J shed 1 base, and the junction held 5 bases outside the gene matches. This CDR3 comprises 17 residues.

This clonotype has ten or more counts. This chain uses TRBV7-6 with TRBJ2-3; D ambiguous. CDR3 length equals 14 residues. The ends were cut back, 5 bases at V and 4 bases at J, with 13 bases in the middle. Germline CDR1 is SGHVS and CDR2 is FNYEAQ. As DNA, the CDR3 is TGTGCCAGCAGCCTAGATCGGCTAGCAGATACGCAGTATTTT. Its protein product is CASSLDRLADTQYF.

The chain joins TRBV9 to TRBJ1-1, with a weak D call TRBD1 (5 bases). The CDR3 length is 17 residues. Between the trimmed V and J ends, which lost 3 bases and 1 base, there was a span of 19 bases. CDR1 is SGDLS, CDR2 YYNGEE, per germline. CDR3 amino acids: CASSGPPRQLQNTEAFF. The CDR3 coding sequence is TGTGCCAGCAGCGGGCCCCCACGACAGCTCCAGAACACTGAAGCTTTCTTT. Complete variable domain (other parts from reference TRBV9 and TRBJ1-1): DSGVTQTPKHLITATGQRVTLRCSPRSGDLSVYWYQQSLDQGLQFLIQYYNGEERAKGNILERFSAQQFPDLHSELNLSSLELGDSALYFCASSGPPRQLQNTEAFFGQGTRLTVV.

There are a few counts of this clonotype. J is TRBJ2-1 and V is TRBV19; unclear D gene. The V gene's germline CDR1 is LNHDA and CDR2 SQIVND (reference sequence). The CDR3 has 15 residues. Trimming stripped 4 bases from V and 4 bases from J, with 14 bases between. CDR3 amino acids: CASSNPPVRYNEQFF. In DNA, the CDR3 is TGTGCCAGTAGTAATCCGCCGGTTCGTTACAATGAGCAGTTCTTC.

This chain links TRBV7-9 with TRBJ2-1; unclear D gene. The CDR3 is 16 residues long. The germline V and J ends were trimmed by 5 bases and 0 bases, with 14 bases remaining between them. Germline V gives CDR1 SEHNR, CDR2 FQNEAQ (reference sequence). DNA for the CDR3: TGTGCCAGCAGCCGTGCGTCGAGTGGCTCCTACAATGAGCAGTTCTTC. It encodes CASSRASSGSYNEQFF.

This chain uses TRBV13 with TRBJ2-2, with D possibly TRBD1 on 6 matching bases. Germline CDR1 reads PRHDT; CDR2 reads FYEKMQ (reference sequence). CDR3 length: 15 amino acids. V was clipped by 4 bases and J by 0 bases, with 9 bases between them. The CDR3 DNA sequence: TGTGCCAGCAGCTACAGGGCAACGAACACCGGGGAGCTGTTTTTT. As protein: CASSYRATNTGELFF.

V gene TRBV6-5 combines with J gene TRBJ1-1; TRBD1 is a possible D gene (6 bases). Trimming left V 0 bases short and J 7 bases short, with 12 bases between. The germline V gene encodes CDR1 MNHEY and CDR2 SVGAGI. The CDR3 has 14 residues. The CDR3 region has the DNA TGTGCCAGCAGTTACTCGAGAACAGGGCTTGAAGCTTTCTTT. This gives the protein CASSYSRTGLEAFF.